The 6 T cell receptor beta chains below all came from one sample that was sequenced in a study of tumor-infiltrating lymphocytes in primary liver carcinoma. Co-extracted RNA and DNA came from about 19-30 mg of unsorted bulk tissue. TCR beta cDNA was reverse-transcribed from about 550 ng of total RNA. The reaction used a constant-region primer and ProtoScript II reverse transcriptase. Slightly modified ARM-PCR, run as three nested multiplex PCR rounds, produced the TCR beta libraries. The first two PCR rounds used TRBV1-TRBV30 forward primers with a C-beta reverse primer, nine to ten cycles each. TCRdb redid the calling of the multiplex PCR reads with MiXCR, one entry per CDR3 protein. The sample shows over 100,000 distinct CDR3 sequences, under 70% of them seen only once. The sequenced material came from tumor-adjacent normal liver tissue. Source of these receptors: a woman aged 55-70 years with primary liver carcinoma and hepatitis B virus infection.

This clonotype was recorded only once. A read error may be the cause here, since a much bigger clone is one base away. The chain combines TRBV28 with TRBJ2-7; no clear D. The germline V gene encodes CDR1 MDHEN and CDR2 SYDVKM. With 6 bases removed from V and 8 bases from J, the gap between germline ends came to 23 bases. The CDR3 is 15 amino acids. The CDR3 spells CASSAARVCSGKQYF. The CDR3 DNA is TGTGCCAGCAGCGCCGCCCGCGTGTGTTCGGGCAAGCAGTACTTC.

This clonotype was found many times. The V and J genes are TRBV2 and TRBJ2-7; 7 bases are shared with TRBD1. The CDR3 is 13 amino acids. V was pared by 6 bases and J by 2 bases, with 4 bases of the junction left unmatched. Germline V gives CDR1 SNHLY, CDR2 FYNNEI. CDR3: CASRDRPTYEQYF. In DNA form, the CDR3 reads TGTGCCAGCAGGGACAGGCCGACCTACGAGCAGTACTTC.

This clonotype appeared a few times. Relative to the germline gene, one junction end is altered; a read error may explain this. J is TRBJ2-5 and V is TRBV5-6, with D unclear. The CDR3 runs 12 residues. The germline V gene has CDR1 SGHDT and CDR2 YYEEEE. In DNA, the CDR3 is TGTGCCAACAGCTACGGACGAGAGACCCAGTACTTC. Its protein is CANSYGRETQYF.

Regarding this clonotype: This may be a read error: a much more frequent sequence differs by one nucleotide. CDR3 DNA: TGTACCATCAGTGAGTTGGGACTAGGGAAGAATGAGCAGTTCTTC. Translating it yields CTISELGLGKNEQFF. The chain carries TRBV10-3 and TRBJ2-1; 8 positions match TRBD2. Germline CDR1 ENHRY, CDR2 SYGVKD. This CDR3 is 15 amino acids long.

Worth noting for this clonotype: Because it lacks the conserved phenylalanine or tryptophan at the end, this CDR3 is likely a read error. V usage is TRBV12-3 or TRBV12-4 and J usage is TRBJ2-2; 7 bases agree with TRBD1. The CDR3 extends over 15 amino acids. V lost 5 bases and J lost 4; bases outside the gene matches: 7. CDR3 nucleotide sequence: TGTGCCAGCAGTCCCCGACAGGGCCTCACCGGGGAGCTGTTTATT. Residues: CASSPRQGLTGELFI.

This clonotype is a singleton in its sample. A junction end diverges from the germline sequence, so it may reflect a read error. The DNA of the CDR3 is TGTGCCAGCAGTTACCGTGGACAGGGAGAGGGTGGCCACACCTTC. Translated: CASSYRGQGEGGHTF. The chain employs TRBV6-6 and TRBJ1-2; 8 nucleotides line up with TRBD1. Germline CDR1 is MNHNY and CDR2 is SVGAGI (reference sequence). This CDR3 comprises 15 residues.